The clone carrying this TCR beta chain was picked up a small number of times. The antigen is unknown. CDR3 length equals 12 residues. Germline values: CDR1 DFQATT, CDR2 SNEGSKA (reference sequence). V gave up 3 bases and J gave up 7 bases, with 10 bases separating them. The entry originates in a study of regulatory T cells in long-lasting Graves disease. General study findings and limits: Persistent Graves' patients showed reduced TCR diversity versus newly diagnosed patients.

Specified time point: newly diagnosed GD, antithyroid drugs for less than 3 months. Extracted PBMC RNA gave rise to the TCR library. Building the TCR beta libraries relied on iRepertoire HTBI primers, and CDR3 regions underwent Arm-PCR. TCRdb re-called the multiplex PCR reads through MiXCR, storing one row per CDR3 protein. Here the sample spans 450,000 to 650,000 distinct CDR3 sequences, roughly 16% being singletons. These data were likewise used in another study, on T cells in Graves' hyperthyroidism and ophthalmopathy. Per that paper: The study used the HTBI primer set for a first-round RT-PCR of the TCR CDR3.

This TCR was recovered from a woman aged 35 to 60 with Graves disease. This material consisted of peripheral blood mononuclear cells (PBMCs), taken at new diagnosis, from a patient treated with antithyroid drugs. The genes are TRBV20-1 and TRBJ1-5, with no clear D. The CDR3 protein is CSASAVGQPQHF. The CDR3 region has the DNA TGCAGTGCTAGTGCAGTGGGGCAGCCCCAGCATTTT.